The clone carrying this T cell receptor (beta chain) has only a few counts. TCRdb called the 5' RACE reads again in MiXCR, with one record for every CDR3 protein. This table holds 40,000 to 50,000 distinct CDR3 sequences, roughly 19% found once. The data were taken from a study of chronic HIV infection and antiretroviral therapy. The CDR3 length is 13 residues. Germline V gene data show CDR1 as SGDLS and CDR2 as YYNGEE. Trimming removed 0 bases from V and 7 bases from J, with 10 bases in between. The V and J genes are TRBV9 and TRBJ1-1; D possibly corresponds to TRBD1 (6 bases). The source is an adult who had HIV and had not received antiretroviral therapy, or was an uninfected healthy control (not recorded which). Sequenced material: peripheral blood. For the CDR3, the DNA is TGTGCCAGCAGCGTAGAGGGGGGGGGTGAAGCTTTCTTT. Its protein product is CASSVEGGGEAFF.